This T cell receptor (beta chain) appears in the sequencing data of a study of shared clonotypes between healthy human individuals. On the study more broadly: Serving as donors were a couple of women and a few men, whose ages spanned 18 to 49. Findings and caveats of the study: How much donors shared clonotypes was expected to be affected by sequencing depth. Estimated clonotype richness was generally higher in naive than memory subsets.

This was a deep-level run. This table comes from immunoSEQ multiplex PCR, and its TCRdb copy is limited to in-frame clones, with some not included. The sample has roughly 2.2 million clones, 90% to 95% seen once. With 5 bases removed from V and 2 bases from J, the gap between germline ends came to 9 bases. The CDR3 totals 13 residues. Looked up from germline, CDR1 is SGHTA and CDR2 is FQGTGA. A word on this clone: As yet, its antigen is unknown.

Material for sequencing was naive CD4+ T cells from PBMCs. Subset defined: CD45RA+ positively selected. This sequence originates from a man in his late teens or twenties in good health. Some clones in this sample may be carry-over from other donors' samples. This chain uses TRBV7-3 with TRBJ2-5, with D tentatively TRBD1 or TRBD2 (5 bases each). CDR3 sequence: CASSPWGQETQYF. The CDR3 DNA sequence: TGTGCCAGCAGCCCCTGGGGGCAAGAGACCCAGTACTTC. The full variable domain, in which reference TRBV7-3 and TRBJ2-5 provide the parts outside the CDR3, is GAGVSQTPSNKVTEKGKYVELRCDPISGHTALYWYRQSLGQGPEFLIYFQGTGAADDSGLPNDRFFAVRPEGSVSTLKIQRTERGDSAVYLCASSPWGQETQYFGPGTRLLVL.